The 13 T cell receptor beta chains below all came from one sample that was sequenced in a study of response to subunit inactivated influenza vaccine (dated by TCRdb to about 2018). Library preparation used RT-PCR. For sequencing, an Illumina HiSeq 2500 was employed. The public reads were reprocessed in TCRdb via fastp at Q25 and MiXCR, keeping in-frame beta chains. One record per CDR3 amino acid sequence lists the most common genes and DNA. A total of about 620,000 distinct CDR3 sequences appear in this sample, approximately 11% of them only once. More than 9.5% of the sample lies in the top ten. These data were also filed under a second study, of T cells expressing NK-cell markers. The second paper further reports: The TCR beta cDNA libraries were made using 5'RACE template switching, a step that added both a universal primer site and unique molecular identifiers.

The sequencing here drew on PBMCs from blood, taken on the day of vaccination. The receptors were gathered from a man in his forties or fifties who received an inactivated influenza vaccine. Donor details come from another sample of the same person, matched by shared clones.

V and J are TRBV14 and TRBJ1-1; D is unresolved. CDR1 and CDR2 (germline): SGHDN, FVKESK. V was clipped by 0 bases and J by 7 bases, with 6 bases between them. The length of the CDR3 is 12 residues. CDR3 protein: CASSQDWNEAFF. In DNA form, the CDR3 reads TGTGCCAGCAGCCAAGACTGGAATGAAGCTTTCTTT.

In its sample, this clonotype was seen many times. The chain links TRBV5-1 to TRBJ2-1; 7 nucleotides agree with TRBD1. Germline-derived CDR1 and CDR2 are SGHRS and YFSETQ. The V gene end was trimmed by 4 bases and the J gene end by 8 bases; junction bases not matched to a gene: 3. This CDR3 has 12 residues. CDR3 loop: CASSIDRDEQFF. The DNA of the CDR3 is TGCGCCAGCAGCATTGACAGGGATGAGCAGTTCTTC.

This clonotype was found a few times. The rearrangement uses TRBV11-2 and TRBJ2-1; D may be TRBD2 (6 bases). V shed 4 bases and J shed 8 bases, with 12 bases lying between them. Germline values: CDR1 SGHAT, CDR2 FQNNGV. CDR3 length equals 13 residues. The CDR3 region is CASSSPPGDEQFF. The CDR3 DNA reads TGTGCCAGCAGCTCCCCCCCGGGGGATGAGCAGTTCTTC.

J is TRBJ2-7 and V is TRBV5-1; TRBD1 is a possible D gene (5 bases). The V end lost 4 bases, the J end lost 0 bases, and 11 bases lay between the germline ends. The CDR3 runs to 14 residues. Germline lookup yields CDR1 SGHRS and CDR2 YFSETQ. This CDR3 is CASSQEQASYEQYF. CDR3 DNA: TGCGCCAGCAGCCAGGAACAGGCCTCCTACGAGCAGTACTTC.

This clonotype was counted between two and nine times. The chain combines TRBV2 with TRBJ2-1; possible D gene TRBD2, 7 bases. The V end was cut by 1 base, the J end by 16 bases, with 17 bases between. The CDR3 runs 13 residues. Germline V CDR1 and CDR2: SNHLY, FYNNEI. The DNA of the CDR3 is TGTGCCAGCAGTGAAGGATTTAAGGGGGAGGGCTTCTTC. Translation: CASSEGFKGEGFF.

This clonotype was seen ten or more times. The V gene is TRBV29-1, the J gene TRBJ1-1; maybe TRBD1 (6 bases). CDR1 and CDR2 (germline): SQVTM, ANQGSEA. V lost 6 bases and J lost 3, with 11 bases in between. The CDR3 is 12 residues long. CDR3 DNA sequence: TGCAGCGTCGGGGGGCGCGACACTGAAGCTTTCTTT. Its translation: CSVGGRDTEAFF.

The gene calls are TRBV18 and TRBJ1-1; 10 bases are a match to TRBD1. The junction had 5 bases not matched to a gene; V was cut back by 2 bases and J by 5 bases. The CDR3 has 15 residues. Germline-derived CDR1 and CDR2 are KGHSH and LQKENI. The CDR3 protein is CASSPGQGEGTEAFF. CDR3 sequence (DNA): TGTGCCAGCTCACCAGGACAGGGGGAAGGAACTGAAGCTTTCTTT. The whole variable domain, remainder taken from reference TRBV18 and TRBJ1-1, is NAGVMQNPRHLVRRRGQEARLRCSPMKGHSHVYWYRQLPEEGLKFMVYLQKENIIDESGMPKERFSAEFPKEGPSILRIQQVVRGDSAAYFCASSPGQGEGTEAFFGQGTRLTVV.

This chain uses TRBV10-3 with TRBJ2-1; TRBD1 matches 7 bases. CDR3 length: 13 residues. Germline V CDR1 and CDR2: ENHRY, SYGVKD. The trim removed 6 bases at V and 5 bases at J, leaving 4 bases unmatched. The CDR3: CAIRRGQDNEQFF. As DNA, the CDR3 is TGTGCCATCAGGAGGGGGCAGGACAATGAGCAGTTCTTC.

V is TRBV6-5 and J is TRBJ1-4; D might be TRBD1 (5 bases). V lost 0 bases, J lost 8 bases, and 13 bases lay in between. Germline loops: CDR1 MNHEY, CDR2 SVGAGI. CDR3 length equals 15 residues. CDR3: CASSYSQGGREKLFF. The DNA for the CDR3 is TGTGCCAGCAGTTACTCGCAGGGTGGGAGAGAAAAACTGTTTTTT.

For the CDR3, the DNA is TGTGCCAGCAGTGGACGCGGGACAACTACCCCCTACAATGAGCAGTTCTTC. This gives the protein CASSGRGTTTPYNEQFF. The J gene is TRBJ2-1, the V gene TRBV25-1; the D gene could be TRBD1 or TRBD2 (6 bases each). CDR3 size: 17 residues. The V and J ends lost 4 bases and 2 bases respectively, with 18 bases between them. CDR1 and CDR2 from the germline V gene are MGHDK and SYGVNS. Together with reference TRBV25-1 and TRBJ2-1, the CDR3 gives the full variable domain: EADIYQTPRYLVIGTGKKITLECSQTMGHDKMYWYQQDPGMELHLIHYSYGVNSTEKGDLSSESTVSRIRTEHFPLTLESARPSHTSQYLCASSGRGTTTPYNEQFFGPGTRLTVL.

This clonotype showed up many times. V is TRBV25-1 and J is TRBJ2-7, with 8 bases that match TRBD2. The CDR3 loop spans 16 amino acids. The ends lost 5 bases at V and 5 bases at J; junction bases unmatched: 14. Germline values: CDR1 MGHDK, CDR2 SYGVNS. The CDR3 DNA reads TGTGCCAGCAGTCTTACCCTTAGCGGGATGGCCCACGAGCAGTACTTC. This gives the protein CASSLTLSGMAHEQYF.

This chain uses TRBV27 with TRBJ2-3; no firm D call. The CDR3 totals 14 residues. Between the trimmed V and J ends, which lost 3 bases and 2 bases, there was a span of 9 bases. Germline V gives CDR1 MNHEY, CDR2 SMNVEV (reference sequence). In DNA form, the CDR3 reads TGTGCCAGCAGTTTTTCGTTAGCCACAGATACGCAGTATTTT. Translating it yields CASSFSLATDTQYF.

This clonotype turned up a few times. The V gene is TRBV18, the J gene TRBJ1-4; D unresolved. Per germline, CDR1 KGHSH and CDR2 LQKENI. Between the trimmed V and J ends, which lost 3 bases and 0 bases, there was a span of 2 bases. The CDR3 runs to 13 residues. CDR3 nucleotide sequence: TGTGCCAGCTCACCTTCAACTAATGAAAAACTGTTTTTT. It specifies CASSPSTNEKLFF.